This TCR beta chain was captured by sequencing in a study of T cell repertoires in cytomegalovirus infection. Study as a whole: Indications came from public TCR beta signatures; they pointed to CMV infection and to a matching HLA type. Study-wide results and limits: HLA-C-restricted TCR beta clonotypes specific for CMV led the ex vivo response. Summed public TCR beta family frequency identified CMV carriers bearing the relevant HLA.

This clonotype was observed a few times. Its antigen is unidentified. TCRdb reprocessed the reads via MiXCR and lists one record per CDR3 protein. The profile shows 50,000 or so distinct CDR3 sequences, around 18% of them singletons. Germline CDR1 SGHAT, CDR2 FQNNGV. With V trimmed by 5 bases and J by 4 bases, 3 bases remained unmatched. The CDR3 length is 15 residues. V is TRBV11-2 and J is TRBJ2-1, with 12 bases fitting TRBD2. This clonotype originated in a human donor in good health (CMV status not recorded). Some clones in this sample may be carry-over from other donors' samples. Here the sequenced sample was CD8+ T cells from cultured PBMCs, taken from culture after CMV antigen stimulation. The CDR3 sequence is CASSHLAGGYNEQFF. The CDR3 DNA reads as TGTGCCAGCAGCCATCTAGCGGGAGGGTACAATGAGCAGTTCTTC. The whole variable domain, filled in from reference TRBV11-2 and TRBJ2-1, reads EAGVAQSPRYKIIEKRQSVAFWCNPISGHATLYWYQQILGQGPKLLIQFQNNGVVDDSQLPKDRFSAERLKGVDSTLKIQPAKLEDSAVYLCASSHLAGGYNEQFFGPGTRLTVL.